The clone carrying this T cell receptor beta chain has a count of ten or more. No antigen is known for it. Cells sorted as Tregs were CD4+, CD25+ and CD127-/low. The V gene end was trimmed by 1 base and the J gene end by 3 bases; junction bases not matched to a gene: 6. Germline V gene sequence: CDR1 DFQATT, CDR2 SNEGSKA (reference sequence). The CDR3 sequence is 15 residues long. General study findings and limits: Greatest tumor Treg TCR overlap was with tumor naive CD4+ cells.

TCRdb re-derived calls from the 5' RACE reads in MiXCR, one entry per CDR3 protein. The sample shows around 10,000 distinct CDR3 sequences, 27% of them seen only once. This chain joins TRBV20-1 and TRBJ1-5; 7 bases align to TRBD1. The TCR comes from a female donor with breast cancer. Material: Tregs sorted from a lymph node. CDR3 sequence reads: CSARGRDSFNQPQHF. CDR3 sequence (DNA): TGCAGTGCTAGAGGCCGGGACAGCTTCAATCAGCCCCAGCATTTT.